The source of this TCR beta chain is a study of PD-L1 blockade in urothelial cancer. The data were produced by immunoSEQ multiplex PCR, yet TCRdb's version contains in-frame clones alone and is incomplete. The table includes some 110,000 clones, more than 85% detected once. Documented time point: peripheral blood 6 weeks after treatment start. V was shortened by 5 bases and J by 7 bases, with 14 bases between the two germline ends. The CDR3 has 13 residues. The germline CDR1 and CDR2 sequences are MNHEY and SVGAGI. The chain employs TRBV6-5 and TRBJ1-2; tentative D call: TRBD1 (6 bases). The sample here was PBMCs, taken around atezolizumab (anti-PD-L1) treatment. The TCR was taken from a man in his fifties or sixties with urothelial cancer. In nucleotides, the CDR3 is TGTGCCAGCAGTCGGGACACCGGTCTTGGCTACACCTTC. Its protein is CASSRDTGLGYTF.